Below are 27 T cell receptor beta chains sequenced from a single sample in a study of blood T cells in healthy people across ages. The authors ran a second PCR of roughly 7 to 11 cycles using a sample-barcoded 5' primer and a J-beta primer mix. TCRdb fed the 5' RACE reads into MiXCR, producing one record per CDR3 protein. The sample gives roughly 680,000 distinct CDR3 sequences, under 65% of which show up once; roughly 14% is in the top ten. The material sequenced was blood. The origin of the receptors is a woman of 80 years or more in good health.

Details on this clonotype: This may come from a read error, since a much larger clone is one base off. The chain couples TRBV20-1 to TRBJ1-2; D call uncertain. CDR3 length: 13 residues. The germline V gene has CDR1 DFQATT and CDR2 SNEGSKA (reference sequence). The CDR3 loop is CSARASANCGYTF. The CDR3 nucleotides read TGCAGTGCTAGGGCCAGTGCTAACTGTGGCTACACCTTC.

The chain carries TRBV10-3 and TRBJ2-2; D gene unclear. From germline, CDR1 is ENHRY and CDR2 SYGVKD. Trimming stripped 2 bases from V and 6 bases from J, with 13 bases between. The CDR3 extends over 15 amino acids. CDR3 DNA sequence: TGTGCCATCAGTGAGGTCAAAGAGGTGTCCGGGGAGCTGTTTTTT. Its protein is CAISEVKEVSGELFF.

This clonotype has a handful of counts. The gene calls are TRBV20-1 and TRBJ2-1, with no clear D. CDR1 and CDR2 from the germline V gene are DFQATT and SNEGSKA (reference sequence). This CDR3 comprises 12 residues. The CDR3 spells CSPKGANNEQFF. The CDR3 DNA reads TGCAGCCCTAAGGGCGCAAACAATGAGCAGTTCTTC.

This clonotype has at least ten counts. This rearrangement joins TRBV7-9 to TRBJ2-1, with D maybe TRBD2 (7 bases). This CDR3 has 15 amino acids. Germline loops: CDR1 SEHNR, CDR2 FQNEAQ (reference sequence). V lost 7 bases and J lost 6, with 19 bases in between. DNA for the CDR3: TGTGCCAGCACCGCGGGGGCTCAGGGCCCCAATGAGCAGTTCTTC. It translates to CASTAGAQGPNEQFF.

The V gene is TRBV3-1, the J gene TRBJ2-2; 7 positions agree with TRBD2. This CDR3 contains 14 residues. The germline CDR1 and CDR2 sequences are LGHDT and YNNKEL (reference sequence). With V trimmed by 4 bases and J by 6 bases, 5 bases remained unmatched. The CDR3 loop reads CASSPREQAGELFF. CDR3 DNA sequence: TGTGCCAGCAGCCCGCGGGAGCAGGCCGGGGAGCTGTTTTTT.

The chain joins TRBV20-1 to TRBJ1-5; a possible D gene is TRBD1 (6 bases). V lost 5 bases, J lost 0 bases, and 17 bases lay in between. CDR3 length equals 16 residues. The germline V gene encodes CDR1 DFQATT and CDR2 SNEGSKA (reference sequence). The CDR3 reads CSAGLQGIYSNQPQHF. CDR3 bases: TGCAGTGCTGGGCTGCAGGGGATTTATAGCAATCAGCCCCAGCATTTT.

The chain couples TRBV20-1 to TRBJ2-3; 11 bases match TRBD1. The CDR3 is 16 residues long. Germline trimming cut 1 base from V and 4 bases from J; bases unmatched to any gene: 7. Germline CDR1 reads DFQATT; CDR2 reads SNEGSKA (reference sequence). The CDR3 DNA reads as TGCAGTGCTAGAGGAGATGCGGGACAGGGGGCAGATACGCAGTATTTT. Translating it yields CSARGDAGQGADTQYF.

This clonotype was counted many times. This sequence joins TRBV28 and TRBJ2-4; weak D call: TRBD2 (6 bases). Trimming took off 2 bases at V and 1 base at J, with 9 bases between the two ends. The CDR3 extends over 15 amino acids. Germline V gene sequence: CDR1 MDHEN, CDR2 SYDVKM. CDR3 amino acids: CASSLRGGAKNIQYF. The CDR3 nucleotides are TGTGCCAGCAGTTTAAGGGGAGGTGCCAAAAACATTCAGTACTTC.

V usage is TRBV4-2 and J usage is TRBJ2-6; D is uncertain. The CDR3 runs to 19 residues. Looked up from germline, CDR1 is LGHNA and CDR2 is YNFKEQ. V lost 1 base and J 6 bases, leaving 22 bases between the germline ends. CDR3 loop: CASSQGLGPAGGAANVLTF. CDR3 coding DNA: TGTGCCAGCAGCCAAGGTCTGGGTCCAGCAGGTGGAGCGGCCAACGTCCTGACTTTC.

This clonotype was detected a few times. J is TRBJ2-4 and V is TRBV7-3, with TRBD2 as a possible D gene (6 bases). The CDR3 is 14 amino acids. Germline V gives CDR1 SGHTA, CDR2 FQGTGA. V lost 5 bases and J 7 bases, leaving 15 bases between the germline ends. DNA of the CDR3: TGTGCCAGCAGCCCCCGGGACGGAGGGAACATTCAGTACTTC. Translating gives CASSPRDGGNIQYF.

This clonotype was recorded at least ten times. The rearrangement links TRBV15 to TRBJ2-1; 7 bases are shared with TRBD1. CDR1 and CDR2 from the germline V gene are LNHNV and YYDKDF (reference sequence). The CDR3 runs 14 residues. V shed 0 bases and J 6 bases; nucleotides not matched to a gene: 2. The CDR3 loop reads CATSRDRQGNEQFF. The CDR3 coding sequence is TGTGCCACCAGCAGAGATCGACAGGGCAATGAGCAGTTCTTC.

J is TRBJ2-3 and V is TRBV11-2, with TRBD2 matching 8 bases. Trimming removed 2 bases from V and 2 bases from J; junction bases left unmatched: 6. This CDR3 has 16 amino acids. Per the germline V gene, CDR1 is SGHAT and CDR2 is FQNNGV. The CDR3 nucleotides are TGTGCCAGCAGCTTACGAGCGGGGGAACCCACAGATACGCAGTATTTT. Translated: CASSLRAGEPTDTQYF.

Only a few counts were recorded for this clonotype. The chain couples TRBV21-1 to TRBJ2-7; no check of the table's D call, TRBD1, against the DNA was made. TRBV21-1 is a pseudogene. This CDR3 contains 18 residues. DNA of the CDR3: TGTGCCAGCAGCGGAGTGAGTGGAGGACAGACAAGCTCCTACGAGCAGTACTTC. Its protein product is CASSGVSGGQTSSYEQYF.

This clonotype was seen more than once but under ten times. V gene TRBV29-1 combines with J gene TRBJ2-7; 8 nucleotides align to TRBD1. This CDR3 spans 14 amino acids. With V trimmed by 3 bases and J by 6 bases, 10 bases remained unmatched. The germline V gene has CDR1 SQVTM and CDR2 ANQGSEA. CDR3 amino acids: CSVEAGGAIGEQYF. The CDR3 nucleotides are TGCAGCGTTGAGGCAGGGGGCGCGATCGGCGAGCAGTACTTC.

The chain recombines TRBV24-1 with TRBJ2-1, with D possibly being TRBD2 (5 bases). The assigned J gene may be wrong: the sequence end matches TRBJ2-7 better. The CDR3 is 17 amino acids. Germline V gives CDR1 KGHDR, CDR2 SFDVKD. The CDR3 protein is CATSDLHAEGAYNEQYF. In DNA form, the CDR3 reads TGTGCCACCAGTGATTTGCACGCCGAGGGAGCGTACAATGAGCAGTACTTC.

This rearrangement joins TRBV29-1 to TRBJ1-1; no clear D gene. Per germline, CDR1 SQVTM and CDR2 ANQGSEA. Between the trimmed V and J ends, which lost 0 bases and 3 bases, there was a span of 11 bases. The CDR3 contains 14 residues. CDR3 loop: CSVEDRGFDTEAFF. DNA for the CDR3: TGCAGCGTTGAAGATCGAGGGTTCGACACTGAAGCTTTCTTT.

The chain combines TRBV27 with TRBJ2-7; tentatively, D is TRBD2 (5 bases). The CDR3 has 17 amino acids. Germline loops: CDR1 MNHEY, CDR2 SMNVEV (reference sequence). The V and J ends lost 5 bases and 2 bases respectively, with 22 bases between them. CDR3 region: CASSAMKGLLFAYEQYF. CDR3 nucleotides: TGTGCCAGCAGTGCCATGAAAGGACTCCTGTTCGCCTACGAGCAGTACTTC.

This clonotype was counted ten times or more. The CDR3 bases are TGTGCCTCCTCTATTAACTATGGCTACACCTTC. Protein: CASSINYGYTF. V gene TRBV28 combines with J gene TRBJ1-2; unclear D gene. Germline CDR1 and CDR2: MDHEN and SYDVKM. The CDR3 spans 11 residues. V lost 11 bases to trimming and J lost 1 base, with 8 bases between them.

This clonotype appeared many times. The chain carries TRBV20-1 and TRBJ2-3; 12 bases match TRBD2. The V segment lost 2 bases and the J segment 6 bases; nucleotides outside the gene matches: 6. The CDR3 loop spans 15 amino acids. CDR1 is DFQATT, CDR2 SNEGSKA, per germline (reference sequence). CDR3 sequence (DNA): TGCAGTGCTAGAACCACTAGCGGGAGGCGGGATACGCAGTATTTT. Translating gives CSARTTSGRRDTQYF.

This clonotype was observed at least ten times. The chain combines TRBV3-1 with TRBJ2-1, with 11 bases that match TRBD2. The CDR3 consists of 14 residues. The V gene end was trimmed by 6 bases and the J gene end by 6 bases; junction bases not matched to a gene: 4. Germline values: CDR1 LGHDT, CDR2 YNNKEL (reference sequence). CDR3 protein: CASRLLAGANEQFF. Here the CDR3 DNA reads TGTGCCAGCAGATTACTAGCGGGAGCCAATGAGCAGTTCTTC.

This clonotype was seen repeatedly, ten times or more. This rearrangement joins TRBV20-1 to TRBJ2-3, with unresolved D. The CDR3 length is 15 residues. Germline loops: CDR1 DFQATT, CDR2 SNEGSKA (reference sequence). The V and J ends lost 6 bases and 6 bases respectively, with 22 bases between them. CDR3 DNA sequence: TGCAGTGCCTTTCCGATGGTTTCTCTCAGGGATACGCAGTATTTT. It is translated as CSAFPMVSLRDTQYF.

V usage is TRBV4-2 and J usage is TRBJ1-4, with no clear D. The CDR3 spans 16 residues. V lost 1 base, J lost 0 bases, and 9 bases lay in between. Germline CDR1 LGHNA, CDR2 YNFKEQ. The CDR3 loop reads CASSQVWAATNEKLFF. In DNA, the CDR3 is TGTGCCAGCAGCCAAGTATGGGCAGCAACTAATGAAAAACTGTTTTTT.

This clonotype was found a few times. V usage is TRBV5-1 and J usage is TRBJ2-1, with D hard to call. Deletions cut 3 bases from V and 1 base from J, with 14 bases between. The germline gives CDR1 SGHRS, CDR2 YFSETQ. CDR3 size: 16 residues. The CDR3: CASSSQNALSYNEQFF. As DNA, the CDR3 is TGCGCCAGCAGCTCTCAAAACGCCCTTTCCTACAATGAGCAGTTCTTC.

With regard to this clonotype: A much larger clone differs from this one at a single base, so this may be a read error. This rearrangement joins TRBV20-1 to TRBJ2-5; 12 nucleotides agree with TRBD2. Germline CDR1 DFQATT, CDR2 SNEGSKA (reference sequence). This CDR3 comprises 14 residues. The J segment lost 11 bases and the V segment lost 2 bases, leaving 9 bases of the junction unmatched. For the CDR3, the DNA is TGCAGTGCTAGAAAACTAGCGGGGGGCAATGAGCAGTACTTC. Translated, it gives CSARKLAGGNEQYF.

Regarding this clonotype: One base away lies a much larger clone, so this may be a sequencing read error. Written as DNA, the CDR3 is TGTGCCAGCAGCGTAGTCTCTGGGAGCTCCTACAATGAGCAGTACTTC. As protein: CASSVVSGSSYNEQYF. The genes are TRBV9 and TRBJ2-1; the D gene is possibly TRBD2 (5 bases). The J call may be mistaken, given a closer DNA end match to TRBJ2-7. The germline V gene encodes CDR1 SGDLS and CDR2 YYNGEE. CDR3 length: 16 residues.

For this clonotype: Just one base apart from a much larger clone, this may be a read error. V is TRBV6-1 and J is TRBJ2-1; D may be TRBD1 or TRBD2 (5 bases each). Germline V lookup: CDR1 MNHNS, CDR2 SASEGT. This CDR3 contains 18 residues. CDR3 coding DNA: TGTGCCAGCAGTGAAGTCCCCTCTTGGGGGTTCTCCTACAATGAGCAGTTATTC. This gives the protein CASSEVPSWGFSYNEQLF.

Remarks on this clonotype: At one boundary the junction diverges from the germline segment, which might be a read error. CDR3 amino acids: CASSYSPTPSYSEQFF. In DNA form, the CDR3 reads TGTGCCAGCAGTTACTCGCCAACGCCAAGCTACAGTGAGCAGTTCTTC. The chain has TRBV6-5 and TRBJ2-1; D is unclear. In germline, CDR1 is MNHEY, CDR2 SVGAGI. There are 16 residues in the CDR3.